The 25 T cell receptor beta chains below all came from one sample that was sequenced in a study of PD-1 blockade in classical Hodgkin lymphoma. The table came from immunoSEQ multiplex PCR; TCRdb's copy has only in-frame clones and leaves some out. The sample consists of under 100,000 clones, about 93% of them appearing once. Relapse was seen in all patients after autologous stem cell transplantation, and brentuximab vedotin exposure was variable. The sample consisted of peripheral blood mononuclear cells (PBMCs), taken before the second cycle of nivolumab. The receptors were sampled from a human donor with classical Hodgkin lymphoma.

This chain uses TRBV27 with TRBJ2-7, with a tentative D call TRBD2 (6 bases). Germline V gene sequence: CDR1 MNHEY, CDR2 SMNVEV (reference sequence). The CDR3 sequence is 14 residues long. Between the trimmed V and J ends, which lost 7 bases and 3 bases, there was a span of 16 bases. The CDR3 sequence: CASTRLGRGYEQYF. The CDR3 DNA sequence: TGTGCCAGCACCAGACTAGGTCGGGGCTACGAGCAGTACTTC.

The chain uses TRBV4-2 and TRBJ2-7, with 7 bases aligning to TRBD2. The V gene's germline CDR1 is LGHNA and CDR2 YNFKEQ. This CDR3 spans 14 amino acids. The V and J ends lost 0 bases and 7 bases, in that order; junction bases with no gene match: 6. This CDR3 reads CASSQEAGDREQYF. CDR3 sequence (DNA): TGTGCCAGCAGCCAAGAGGCGGGAGATAGGGAGCAGTACTTC.

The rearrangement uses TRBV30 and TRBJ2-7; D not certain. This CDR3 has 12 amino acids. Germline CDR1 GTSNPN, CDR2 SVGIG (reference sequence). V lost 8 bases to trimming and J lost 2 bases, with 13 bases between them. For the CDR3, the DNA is TGTGCCCGCCTCGACGGTCCCTACGAGCAGTACTTC. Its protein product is CARLDGPYEQYF.

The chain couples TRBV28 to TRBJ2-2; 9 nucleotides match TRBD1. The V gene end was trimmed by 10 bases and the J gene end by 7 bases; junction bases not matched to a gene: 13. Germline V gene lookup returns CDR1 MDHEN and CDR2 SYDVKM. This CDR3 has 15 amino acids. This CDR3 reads CATHGGDRVFGELFF. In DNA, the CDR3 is TGTGCCACCCATGGGGGGGACAGGGTATTCGGGGAGCTGTTTTTT.

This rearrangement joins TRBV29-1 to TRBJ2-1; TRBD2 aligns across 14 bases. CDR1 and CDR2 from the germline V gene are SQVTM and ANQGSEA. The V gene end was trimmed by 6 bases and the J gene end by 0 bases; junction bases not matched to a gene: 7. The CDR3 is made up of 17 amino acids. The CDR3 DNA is TGCAGCGTGGGACTAGCGGGAGTTTGGGGCTCCTACAATGAGCAGTTCTTC. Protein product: CSVGLAGVWGSYNEQFF.

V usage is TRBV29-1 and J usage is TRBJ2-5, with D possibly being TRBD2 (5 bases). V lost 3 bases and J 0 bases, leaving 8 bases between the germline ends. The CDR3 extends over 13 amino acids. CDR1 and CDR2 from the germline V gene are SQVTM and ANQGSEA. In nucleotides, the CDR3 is TGCAGCGTTGAGAGGAGGAACCAAGAGACCCAGTACTTC. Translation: CSVERRNQETQYF.

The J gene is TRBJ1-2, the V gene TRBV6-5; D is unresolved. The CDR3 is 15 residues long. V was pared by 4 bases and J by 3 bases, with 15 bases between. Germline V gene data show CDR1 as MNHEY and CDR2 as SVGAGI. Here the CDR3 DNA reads TGTGCCAGCAGTTCCCTTCGGGCAGGCTACTATGGCTACACCTTC. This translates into CASSSLRAGYYGYTF.

The CDR3 protein is CASSESKVLGNTGELFF. CDR3 nucleotide sequence: TGCGCCAGCAGTGAGTCGAAAGTGCTGGGGAACACCGGGGAGCTGTTTTTT. The gene calls are TRBV10-1 and TRBJ2-2; no firm D call. Germline-derived CDR1 and CDR2 are WNHNN and SYGVQD (reference sequence). CDR3 length: 17 amino acids. V dropped 0 bases and J dropped 1 base, with 12 bases sitting between them.

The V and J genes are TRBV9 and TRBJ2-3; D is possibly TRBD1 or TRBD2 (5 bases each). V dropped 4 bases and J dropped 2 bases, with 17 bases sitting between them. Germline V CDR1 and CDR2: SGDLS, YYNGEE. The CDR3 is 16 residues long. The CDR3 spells CASSPRPGRITDTQYF. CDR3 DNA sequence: TGTGCCAGCAGCCCCAGGCCGGGACGGATCACAGATACGCAGTATTTT.

This CDR3 reads CASSAARGANEKLFF. The CDR3 DNA is TGTGCCAGCAGTGCCGCTAGGGGGGCTAATGAAAAACTGTTTTTT. The chain recombines TRBV25-1 with TRBJ1-4; the D gene is possibly TRBD1 (6 bases). CDR3 length equals 15 residues. The V and J ends lost 4 bases and 3 bases respectively, with 12 bases between them. CDR1 and CDR2 from the germline V gene are MGHDK and SYGVNS.

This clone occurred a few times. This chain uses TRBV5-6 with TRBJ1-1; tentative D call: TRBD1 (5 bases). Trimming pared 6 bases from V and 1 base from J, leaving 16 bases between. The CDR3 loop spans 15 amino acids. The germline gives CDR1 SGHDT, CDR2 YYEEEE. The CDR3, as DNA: TGTGCCAGCATCAATACCGGGACGGGGAACACTGAAGCTTTCTTT. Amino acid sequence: CASINTGTGNTEAFF.

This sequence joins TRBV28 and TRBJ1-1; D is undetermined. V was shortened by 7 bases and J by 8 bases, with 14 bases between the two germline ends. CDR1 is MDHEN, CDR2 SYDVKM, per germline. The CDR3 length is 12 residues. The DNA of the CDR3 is TGTGCCAGCATCCTAGGACCGGGGGAAGCTTTCTTT. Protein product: CASILGPGEAFF.

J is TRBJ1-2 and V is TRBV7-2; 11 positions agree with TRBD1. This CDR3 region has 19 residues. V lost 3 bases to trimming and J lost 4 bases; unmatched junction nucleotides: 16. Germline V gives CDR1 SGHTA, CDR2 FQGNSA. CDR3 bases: TGTGCCAGCAGCTTCACCGGGACAGGGGGGAATCCACTCCGCTATGGCTACACCTTC. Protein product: CASSFTGTGGNPLRYGYTF.

The CDR3 region has the DNA TGTGCCAGTAGTATCCGGGGTCAGGATACGCAGTATTTT. This gives the protein CASSIRGQDTQYF. The genes are TRBV19 and TRBJ2-3; a weak D match, TRBD2 (5 bases). Deletions cut 3 bases from V and 6 bases from J, with 10 bases between. The CDR3 loop spans 13 amino acids. The germline CDR1 and CDR2 sequences are LNHDA and SQIVND (reference sequence). Full variable domain (remainder filled in from reference TRBV19 and TRBJ2-3): DGGITQSPKYLFRKEGQNVTLSCEQNLNHDAMYWYRQDPGQGLRLIYYSQIVNDFQKGDIAEGYSVSREKKESFPLTVTSAQKNPTAFYLCASSIRGQDTQYFGPGTRLTVL.

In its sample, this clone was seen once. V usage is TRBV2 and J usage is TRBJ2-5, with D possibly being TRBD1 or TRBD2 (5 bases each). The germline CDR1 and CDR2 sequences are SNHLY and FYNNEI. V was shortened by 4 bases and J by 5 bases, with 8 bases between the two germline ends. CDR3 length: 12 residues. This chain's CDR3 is CASSGGAETQYF. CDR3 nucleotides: TGTGCCAGCAGTGGAGGGGCTGAGACCCAGTACTTC.

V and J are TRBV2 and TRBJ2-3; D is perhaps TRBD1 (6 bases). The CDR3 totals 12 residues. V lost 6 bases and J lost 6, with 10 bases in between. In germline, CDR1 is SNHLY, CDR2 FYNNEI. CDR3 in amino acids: CASRDDRDTQYF. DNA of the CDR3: TGTGCCAGCAGGGACGACAGGGATACGCAGTATTTT.

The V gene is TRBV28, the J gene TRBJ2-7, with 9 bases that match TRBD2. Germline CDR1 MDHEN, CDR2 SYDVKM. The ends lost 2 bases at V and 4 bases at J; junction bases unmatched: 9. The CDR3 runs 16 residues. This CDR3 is CASSLPYGTSPYEQYF. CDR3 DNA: TGTGCCAGCAGTTTACCGTATGGGACTAGCCCGTACGAGCAGTACTTC.

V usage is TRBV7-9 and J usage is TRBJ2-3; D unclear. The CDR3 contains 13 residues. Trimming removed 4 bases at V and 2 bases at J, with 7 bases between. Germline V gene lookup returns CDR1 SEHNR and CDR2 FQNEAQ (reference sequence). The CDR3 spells CASSSKPTDTQYF. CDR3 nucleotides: TGTGCCAGCAGCTCAAAACCCACAGATACGCAGTATTTT. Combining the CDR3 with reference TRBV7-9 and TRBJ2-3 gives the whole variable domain DTGVSQNPRHKITKRGQNVTFRCDPISEHNRLYWYRQTLGQGPEFLTYFQNEAQLEKSRLLSDRFSAERPKGSFSTLEIQRTEQGDSAMYLCASSSKPTDTQYFGPGTRLTVL.

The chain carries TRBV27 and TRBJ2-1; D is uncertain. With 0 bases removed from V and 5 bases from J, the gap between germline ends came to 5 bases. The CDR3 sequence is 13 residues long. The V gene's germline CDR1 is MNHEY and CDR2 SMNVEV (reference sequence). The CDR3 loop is CASSLSKNNEQFF. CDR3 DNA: TGTGCCAGCAGTTTATCGAAAAACAATGAGCAGTTCTTC.

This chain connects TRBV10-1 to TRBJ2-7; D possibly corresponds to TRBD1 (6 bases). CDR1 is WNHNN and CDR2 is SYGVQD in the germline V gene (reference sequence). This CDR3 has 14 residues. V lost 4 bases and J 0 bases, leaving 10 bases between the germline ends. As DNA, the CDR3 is TGCGCCAGCAGTGTAGACAGGCACTCCTACGAGCAGTACTTC. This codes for CASSVDRHSYEQYF.

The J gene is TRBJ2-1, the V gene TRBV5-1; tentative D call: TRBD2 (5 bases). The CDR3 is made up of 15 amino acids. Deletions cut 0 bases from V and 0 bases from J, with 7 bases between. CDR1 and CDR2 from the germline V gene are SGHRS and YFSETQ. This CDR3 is CASSLGESSYNEQFF. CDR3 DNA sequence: TGCGCCAGCAGCTTGGGGGAGAGCTCCTACAATGAGCAGTTCTTC.

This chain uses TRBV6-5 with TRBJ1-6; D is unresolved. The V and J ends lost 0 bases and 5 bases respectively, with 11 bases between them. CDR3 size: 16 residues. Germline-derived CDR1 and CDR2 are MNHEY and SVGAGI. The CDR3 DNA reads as TGTGCCAGCAGTTACTCTCTCCCGGAGAATAATTCACCCCTCCACTTT. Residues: CASSYSLPENNSPLHF.

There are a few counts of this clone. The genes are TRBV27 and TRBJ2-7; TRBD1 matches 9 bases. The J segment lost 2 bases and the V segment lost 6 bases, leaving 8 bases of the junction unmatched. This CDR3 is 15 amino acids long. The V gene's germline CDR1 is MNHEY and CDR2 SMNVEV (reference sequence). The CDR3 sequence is CASRALQGAAYEQYF. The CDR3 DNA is TGTGCCAGCAGGGCCCTACAGGGGGCGGCCTACGAGCAGTACTTC.

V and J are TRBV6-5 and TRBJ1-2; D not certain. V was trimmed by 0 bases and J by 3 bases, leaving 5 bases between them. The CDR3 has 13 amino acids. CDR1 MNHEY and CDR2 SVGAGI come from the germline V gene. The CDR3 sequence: CASSYSADYGYTF. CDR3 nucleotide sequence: TGTGCCAGCAGTTACTCCGCGGACTATGGCTACACCTTC.

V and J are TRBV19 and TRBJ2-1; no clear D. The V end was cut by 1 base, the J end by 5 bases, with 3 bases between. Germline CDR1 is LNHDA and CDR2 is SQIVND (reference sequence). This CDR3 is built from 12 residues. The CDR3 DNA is TGTGCCAGTAGTATAGGCAACAATGAGCAGTTCTTC. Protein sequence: CASSIGNNEQFF.